This T cell receptor (beta chain) was retrieved from a study of blood T cell repertoires in COVID-19. Whole-study context: Both acute and convalescent COVID-19 samples were obtained from the United States, Italy and Spain. From T cells, B-cell-depleted T cells, or PBMCs came the material, which was cDNA or gDNA.

Germline CDR1 reads GTSNPN; CDR2 reads SVGIG (reference sequence). The CDR3 contains 14 residues. Losses at the gene ends were 3 bases for V and 2 bases for J; bases not matched to a gene: 6. Methods used by the authors: Nucleated cell counts were estimated from reference gene primer amplification. Generated by immunoSEQ multiplex PCR, the TCRdb table keeps only in-frame clones and is missing some. That table supplies the V and J calls and clone size; D and trimming were determined from the DNA. The sample records more than 130,000 clones, 88% being singletons. Material for sequencing was peripheral blood. The chain combines TRBV30 with TRBJ2-7; 8 nucleotides agree with TRBD1. The sequence was obtained from a man aged 45-65 years with active or convalescent COVID-19. Here the CDR3 reads CAWRAGTGPYEQYF. For the CDR3, the DNA is TGTGCCTGGAGGGCCGGGACAGGTCCCTACGAGCAGTACTTC.